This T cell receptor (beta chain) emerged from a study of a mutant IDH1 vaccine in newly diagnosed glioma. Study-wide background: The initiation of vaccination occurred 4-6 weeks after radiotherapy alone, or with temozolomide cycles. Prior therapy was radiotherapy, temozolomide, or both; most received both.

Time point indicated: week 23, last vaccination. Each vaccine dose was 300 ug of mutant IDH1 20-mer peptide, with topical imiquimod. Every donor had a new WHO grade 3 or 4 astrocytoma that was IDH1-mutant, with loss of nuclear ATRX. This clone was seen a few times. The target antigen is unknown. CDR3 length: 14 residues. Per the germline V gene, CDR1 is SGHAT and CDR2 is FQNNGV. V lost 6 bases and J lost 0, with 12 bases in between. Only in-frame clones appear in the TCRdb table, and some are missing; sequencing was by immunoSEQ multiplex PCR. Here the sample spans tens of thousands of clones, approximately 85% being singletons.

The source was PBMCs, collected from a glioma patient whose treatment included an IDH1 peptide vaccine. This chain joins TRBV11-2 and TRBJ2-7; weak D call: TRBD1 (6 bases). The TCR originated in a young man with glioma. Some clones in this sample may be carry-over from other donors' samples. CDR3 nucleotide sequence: TGTGCCAGCAGTGACAGGCGCCGCTCCTACGAGCAGTACTTC. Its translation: CASSDRRRSYEQYF.